The present T cell receptor beta chain was sequenced within a study of blood T cell repertoires in COVID-19 (dated by TCRdb to about 2020). Study-level background: Samples covering the acute and convalescent phases of COVID-19 were provided by collaborators in the United States, Italy and Spain. The prospective study material was composed of cDNA or gDNA derived from T cells, B-cell-depleted T cells, or PBMCs. The dataset comprised deeply sampled blood TCRbeta repertoires from subjects exposed to, actively infected with, or recovered from COVID-19. The repertoires were released in a freely available public database meant as a resource for research on the immune response to SARS-CoV-2. Samples were obtained from the ongoing ImmuneRACE study (first 160 participants) and from over a thousand subjects provided by 6 global collaborators. Sample metadata almost always included a de-identified subject ID, COVID-19 status, age in years and sex. Where available, HLA class I and class II types were taken from metadata supplied by the sample provider and were not determined by assay-based typing. The research as a whole found: The quantity of clinical and demographic metadata differed by source and by participant and was supplied without curation.

About this clone itself: It lacks a known antigen. No quality values exist for individual bases; no much larger clone is one base distant.

TCRbeta CDR3 regions were amplified from genomic DNA using the immunoSEQ Assay, a bias-controlled multiplex PCR. Regarding the original processing steps: Nucleated cell counts per sample were estimated from amplification of reference gene primers within the assay. Sequence reads were collapsed and filtered to measure the absolute abundance of every unique TCRbeta CDR3 rearrangement. Productive Simpson clonality was computed per sample as the square root of Simpson's diversity index over productive rearrangements. TCRdb stores this immuneACCESS table with in-frame sequences only. Part of the clones is absent; in the studies checked, under half of the shortfall reflects unresolved V genes, and no reason is known for the rest. That table supplies the V and J calls and clone size; D and trimming were determined from the DNA. Within this sample are over 70,000 clones, with over 60% of them counted one time only. Of the sample, over 6% falls within the top ten clones.

Whole blood was collected in K2EDTA tubes by collaborating institutions according to the institutions' own protocols. For TCRbeta analysis, collaborators shipped samples as frozen whole blood, isolated PBMCs, or DNA extracted from either of those sample types. From the cysteine through the valine, the CDR3 covers 10 amino acids. Of all the DNA, just the CDR3 is kept, 30 bases in frame from base 1. From a lookup of the germline V gene (reference sequence), CDR1 and CDR2 are DFQATT and SNEGSKA. The specimen was peripheral blood. This chain joins TRBV20-1 to TRBJ2-7, with TRBD1 identical over 7 junction bases. This TCR was sampled from a man between 65 and 85 years old with acute or convalescent COVID-19. The DNA reads TGCAGAGCAGGGGGTTTCGAGCAGTACGTC. This codes for CRAGGFEQYV.